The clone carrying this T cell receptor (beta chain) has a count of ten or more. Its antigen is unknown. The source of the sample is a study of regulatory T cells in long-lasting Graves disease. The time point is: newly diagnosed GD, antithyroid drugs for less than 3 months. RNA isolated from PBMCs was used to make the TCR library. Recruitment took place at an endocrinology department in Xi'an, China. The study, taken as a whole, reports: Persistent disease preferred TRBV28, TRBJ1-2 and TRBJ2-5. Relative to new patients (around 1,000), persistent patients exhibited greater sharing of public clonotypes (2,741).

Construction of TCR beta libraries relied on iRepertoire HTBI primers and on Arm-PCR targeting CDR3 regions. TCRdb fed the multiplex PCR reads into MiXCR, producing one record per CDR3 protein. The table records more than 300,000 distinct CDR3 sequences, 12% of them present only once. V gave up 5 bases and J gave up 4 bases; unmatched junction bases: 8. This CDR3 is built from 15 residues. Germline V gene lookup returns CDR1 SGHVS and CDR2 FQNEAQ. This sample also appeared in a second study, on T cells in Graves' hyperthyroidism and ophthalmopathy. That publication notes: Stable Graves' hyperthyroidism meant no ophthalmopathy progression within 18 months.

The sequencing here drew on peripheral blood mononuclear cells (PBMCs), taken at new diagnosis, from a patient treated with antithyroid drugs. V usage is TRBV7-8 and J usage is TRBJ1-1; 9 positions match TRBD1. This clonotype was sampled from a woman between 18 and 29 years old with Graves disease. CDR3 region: CASSPRDRAGTEAFF. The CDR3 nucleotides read TGTGCCAGCAGCCCCCGGGACAGGGCGGGCACTGAAGCTTTCTTT.